The clone carrying this T cell receptor beta chain was observed a handful of times. Its antigen is currently unknown. These data are taken from a study of vaccination effects on CD4 cells after COVID-19. The protocol was immunoSEQ multiplex PCR, while the TCRdb copy is restricted to in-frame clones and leaves out a portion. The table records 9,000 to 13,000 clones, about 74% of them present only once. Under the ViraFEST assay, PBMC were stimulated with viral peptide pools so that antigen-specific CD4+ T cells expanded. Sequencing was performed afterwards. Between days 9 and 10 of culture, CD4+ T cells were separated out. The CDR3 totals 13 residues. Trimming removed 2 bases at V and 7 bases at J, with 11 bases between. Study-wide points: Clones from infection and from vaccination both contracted markedly late after vaccination. The study enrolled few convalescent patients and sampled no early post-infection timepoints. Common cold coronavirus cross-reactivity was shown by only 1 of 255 vaccine-induced clones in healthy vaccinees.

The sequence was collected from a human donor who received a COVID-19 vaccine. The sequences come from CD4+ T cells from PBMCs cultured with HCoV-229E spike peptides, collected before COVID-19 vaccination. The V gene is TRBV12-3 or TRBV12-4, the J gene TRBJ1-2; weak D call: TRBD1 (5 bases). CDR3 sequence (DNA): TGTGCCAGCAGTTTATCGTCCAGGGCTGGCTACACCTTC. As protein: CASSLSSRAGYTF.